These 26 T cell receptor beta chains share one sample of origin, sequenced in a study of cytomegalovirus exposure and HLA in healthy donors. In the PCR, 60 Vbeta and 13 Jbeta primers were used. Clones were read by immunoSEQ multiplex PCR, and TCRdb kept only the in-frame ones, dropping some. The sample has around 150,000 clones; around 80% are singletons. Sequencing was done on a sample of PBMCs. The receptors originated from a man in his forties in good health and CMV-seronegative.

The chain carries TRBV28 and TRBJ2-1; 10 nucleotides line up with TRBD2. The CDR3 covers 14 residues. The germline V gene has CDR1 MDHEN and CDR2 SYDVKM. Unmatched junction bases numbered 5, after V lost 4 bases and J lost 8 bases. CDR3 coding DNA: TGTGCCAGCAGTTACACTAGCGGGACCTATGAGCAGTTCTTC. It codes for CASSYTSGTYEQFF.

This clone turned up a few times. Here the CDR3 reads CASTGGTEAFF. The CDR3 coding sequence is TGTGCCAGCACCGGGGGCACTGAAGCTTTCTTT. The chain has TRBV6-5 and TRBJ1-1; tentative D call: TRBD1 (5 bases). The V gene's germline CDR1 is MNHEY and CDR2 SVGAGI. This CDR3 is built from 11 residues. Trimming took off 7 bases at V and 4 bases at J, with 7 bases between the two ends.

The chain is built from TRBV7-9 and TRBJ1-5; 7 bases are a match to TRBD1. CDR1 and CDR2 (germline): SEHNR, FQNEAQ (reference sequence). The ends lost 5 bases at V and 5 bases at J; junction bases unmatched: 6. The CDR3 is made up of 14 amino acids. The DNA for the CDR3 is TGTGCCAGCAGCACAGGGGTAGGGGATCAGCCCCAGCATTTT. It encodes CASSTGVGDQPQHF. Variable domain in full (rest from reference TRBV7-9 and TRBJ1-5): DTGVSQNPRHKITKRGQNVTFRCDPISEHNRLYWYRQTLGQGPEFLTYFQNEAQLEKSRLLSDRFSAERPKGSFSTLEIQRTEQGDSAMYLCASSTGVGDQPQHFGDGTRLSIL.

This sequence joins TRBV29-1 and TRBJ2-7, with TRBD2 matching 10 bases. This CDR3 comprises 13 residues. Germline CDR1 is SQVTM and CDR2 is ANQGSEA. The trim removed 4 bases at V and 7 bases at J, leaving 7 bases unmatched. In DNA, the CDR3 is TGCAGCGTTGCCCTAGCGGGAGTAGGGGAGCAGTACTTC. Protein: CSVALAGVGEQYF.

The chain links TRBV18 to TRBJ2-7; tentatively, D is TRBD1 (6 bases). Trimming cost V 5 bases and J 5 bases, with 13 bases left between them. Germline CDR1 KGHSH, CDR2 LQKENI. The CDR3 consists of 13 residues. CDR3 nucleotides: TGTGCCAGCTCAACGAAAACAGGGCACGAGCAGTACTTC. As protein: CASSTKTGHEQYF.

The chain has TRBV2 and TRBJ1-5; D call uncertain. There are 14 residues in the CDR3. CDR1 is SNHLY, CDR2 FYNNEI, per germline. V lost 5 bases and J 0 bases, leaving 8 bases between the germline ends. The CDR3 is CASSTDYSNQPQHF. CDR3 bases: TGTGCCAGCAGTACAGATTATAGCAATCAGCCCCAGCATTTT.

The chain is built from TRBV19 and TRBJ2-7; the match to TRBD1 covers 8 bases. The CDR3 has 14 residues. Germline CDR1 and CDR2: LNHDA and SQIVND (reference sequence). V shed 7 bases, J shed 0 bases, and the junction held 5 bases outside the gene matches. The CDR3 reads CASTWDRSSYEQYF. DNA for the CDR3: TGTGCCAGTACCTGGGACAGGAGCTCCTACGAGCAGTACTTC.

V usage is TRBV2 and J usage is TRBJ2-5; D remains unclear. The DNA end is more similar to TRBJ2-7, so the J call may be wrong. Germline V gene sequence: CDR1 SNHLY, CDR2 FYNNEI. The CDR3 spans 13 residues. CDR3 amino acids: CASSEGPMGEQYF. Written as DNA, the CDR3 is TGTGCCAGCAGTGAGGGCCCCATGGGCGAGCAGTACTTC.

J is TRBJ2-5 and V is TRBV5-4, with D possibly TRBD1 on 5 matching bases. Looked up from germline, CDR1 is SGHNT and CDR2 is YYREEE (reference sequence). This CDR3 region has 15 residues. Trimming took 0 bases from V and 1 from J, leaving 10 bases between them. The CDR3 sequence: CASSLAGPAQETQYF. CDR3 coding DNA: TGTGCCAGCAGCTTGGCAGGGCCCGCCCAAGAGACCCAGTACTTC.

This clone appeared once. The J gene is TRBJ1-4, the V gene TRBV5-5; 12 nucleotides align to TRBD1. The germline gives CDR1 SGHKS, CDR2 YYEKEE (reference sequence). The CDR3 is 16 residues long. With 3 bases clipped from V and 11 bases from J, the junction kept 11 bases outside the gene matches. Here the CDR3 DNA reads TGTGCCAGCAGCTCCATGCCCGGGACAGGGGGCTTGAAACTGTTTTTT. This encodes CASSSMPGTGGLKLFF.

The J gene is TRBJ2-2, the V gene TRBV19; D is unresolved. The germline V gene encodes CDR1 LNHDA and CDR2 SQIVND (reference sequence). The CDR3 sequence is 12 residues long. Trimming left V 5 bases short and J 6 bases short, with 7 bases between. The CDR3 DNA reads as TGTGCCAGTAGTCCCCTACCCGGGGAGCTGTTTTTT. It is translated as CASSPLPGELFF.

This clone was detected only once. The chain couples TRBV30 to TRBJ2-5, with TRBD2 matching over 7 bases. Per the germline V gene, CDR1 is GTSNPN and CDR2 is SVGIG (reference sequence). The CDR3 extends over 15 amino acids. J was trimmed by 1 base and V by 2 bases; bases with no gene match: 7. The CDR3 sequence is CAWSLAGGSQETQYF. The CDR3 coding sequence is TGTGCCTGGAGTCTGGCGGGCGGGAGCCAAGAGACCCAGTACTTC.

This clone showed up just once. The V gene is TRBV5-1, the J gene TRBJ2-5; D remains ambiguous. The CDR3 length is 13 residues. The V end was cut by 6 bases, the J end by 3 bases, with 12 bases between. The germline V gene has CDR1 SGHRS and CDR2 YFSETQ. The CDR3 region is CASKQAQKETQYF. CDR3 nucleotide sequence: TGCGCCAGCAAACAAGCACAGAAAGAGACCCAGTACTTC.

This sequence joins TRBV11-1 and TRBJ2-6; weak D call: TRBD1 (6 bases). V lost 5 bases to trimming and J lost 2 bases, with 16 bases between them. Germline V CDR1 and CDR2: SGHAT, FQDESV (reference sequence). The CDR3 consists of 17 residues. CDR3 nucleotides: TGTGCCAGCAGCGGACACTACAGGGCTGCTGGGGCCAACGTCCTGACTTTC. Protein product: CASSGHYRAAGANVLTF.

The rearrangement joins TRBV28 to TRBJ2-1, with 11 positions matching TRBD2. CDR3 length equals 18 residues. Germline V gene sequence: CDR1 MDHEN, CDR2 SYDVKM. Losses at the gene ends were 3 bases for V and 4 bases for J; bases not matched to a gene: 11. The CDR3 DNA reads as TGTGCCAGCAGTTTCGGGGGTCTAGCGGGAGGCCAGTACAATGAGCAGTTCTTC. Translated: CASSFGGLAGGQYNEQFF.

V gene TRBV7-6 combines with J gene TRBJ1-3; D remains ambiguous. The germline V gene encodes CDR1 SGHVS and CDR2 FNYEAQ. The ends were cut back, 0 bases at V and 4 bases at J, with 16 bases in the middle. The CDR3 is 17 amino acids. In DNA, the CDR3 is TGTGCCAGCAGCTTAGCGTCCGAGGGTGGAGGCGGAAACACCATATATTTT. Its protein product is CASSLASEGGGGNTIYF.

The chain has TRBV19 and TRBJ1-5; D is ambiguous. CDR1 is LNHDA, CDR2 SQIVND, per germline (reference sequence). Trimming pared 1 base from V and 4 bases from J, leaving 14 bases between. This CDR3 comprises 16 residues. CDR3 coding DNA: TGTGCCAGTAGTATAGTCGGTTCCGGAGGTAATCAGCCCCAGCATTTT. Its translation is CASSIVGSGGNQPQHF. Supplemented by reference TRBV19 and TRBJ1-5, the full variable domain reads DGGITQSPKYLFRKEGQNVTLSCEQNLNHDAMYWYRQDPGQGLRLIYYSQIVNDFQKGDIAEGYSVSREKKESFPLTVTSAQKNPTAFYLCASSIVGSGGNQPQHFGDGTRLSIL.

The table lists this clone with a count of one. The V gene is TRBV5-6, the J gene TRBJ2-7; D unclear. The CDR3 loop spans 13 amino acids. CDR1 is SGHDT and CDR2 is YYEEEE in the germline V gene. Deletions cut 4 bases from V and 5 bases from J, with 13 bases between. In DNA, the CDR3 is TGTGCCAGCAGCAATTATCGGTTCCACGAGCAGTACTTC. Amino acid sequence: CASSNYRFHEQYF. The full variable domain, in which reference TRBV5-6 and TRBJ2-7 provide the parts outside the CDR3, is DAGVTQSPTHLIKTRGQQVTLRCSPKSGHDTVSWYQQALGQGPQFIFQYYEEEERQRGNFPDRFSGHQFPNYSSELNVNALLLGDSALYLCASSNYRFHEQYFGPGTRLTVT.

The chain recombines TRBV4-2 with TRBJ2-2; TRBD2 might be the D (6 bases). Per germline, CDR1 LGHNA and CDR2 YNFKEQ. The germline V and J ends were trimmed by 4 bases and 6 bases, with 15 bases remaining between them. The CDR3 length is 15 residues. This chain's CDR3 is CASSPRRVAAGELFF. The CDR3 DNA reads as TGTGCCAGCAGCCCCCGAAGGGTAGCGGCCGGGGAGCTGTTTTTT.

This clone was found once. V is TRBV19 and J is TRBJ2-5; TRBD2 matches at 10 bases. Trimming took 6 bases from V and 4 from J; bases not matched to a gene: 2. This CDR3 has 13 residues. Germline CDR1 is LNHDA and CDR2 is SQIVND (reference sequence). The CDR3 DNA is TGTGCCAGTAGGAGACTAGCGGGAGAGACCCAGTACTTC. Its translation: CASRRLAGETQYF.

The chain recombines TRBV2 with TRBJ2-5, with 10 nucleotides matching TRBD2. The DNA end is a closer match to TRBJ2-7, so the J assignment may be wrong. The CDR3 sequence is 15 residues long. Germline CDR1 SNHLY, CDR2 FYNNEI. The CDR3 here is CASSRIAGGAYEQYF. CDR3 sequence (DNA): TGTGCCAGCAGTCGAATAGCGGGAGGCGCCTACGAGCAGTACTTC.

The chain carries TRBV2 and TRBJ2-1; no firm D call. V was clipped by 4 bases and J by 7 bases, with 5 bases between them. Germline V gene lookup returns CDR1 SNHLY and CDR2 FYNNEI. The CDR3 runs to 11 residues. The CDR3 bases are TGTGCCAGCAGTGTGCTAAATGAGCAGTTCTTC. Translation gives CASSVLNEQFF.

The J gene is TRBJ1-2, the V gene TRBV18; possible D gene TRBD1, 6 bases. CDR3 size: 15 residues. Trimming removed 3 bases from V and 7 bases from J, with 18 bases in between. Germline lookup yields CDR1 KGHSH and CDR2 LQKENI. The CDR3 is CASSPIVGGGSGYTF. CDR3 bases: TGTGCCAGCTCACCGATTGTCGGGGGGGGCTCTGGCTACACCTTC.

The chain's CDR3 is CASGTGVPVYEQYF. The CDR3 nucleotides read TGTGCCTCCGGGACAGGGGTTCCCGTCTACGAGCAGTACTTC. The rearrangement joins TRBV30 to TRBJ2-7, with TRBD1 matching over 10 bases. Germline V gene data show CDR1 as GTSNPN and CDR2 as SVGIG (reference sequence). The CDR3 length is 14 residues. Trimming cost V 7 bases and J 3 bases; bases outside gene matches: 9.

This chain links TRBV19 with TRBJ2-5, with 7 positions matching TRBD2. Germline-derived CDR1 and CDR2 are LNHDA and SQIVND (reference sequence). The CDR3 is made up of 16 amino acids. V shed 7 bases and J 5 bases; nucleotides not matched to a gene: 16. The CDR3 sequence is CASKSRGGGELETQYF. The CDR3 bases are TGTGCCAGTAAATCCCGCGGGGGAGGGGAGTTGGAGACCCAGTACTTC.

This clone was counted between two and nine times. The chain combines TRBV6-1 with TRBJ2-7, with 7 bases identical to TRBD2. Germline V lookup: CDR1 MNHNS, CDR2 SASEGT. CDR3 length: 16 residues. The junction had 8 bases not matched to a gene; V was cut back by 0 bases and J by 3 bases. CDR3: CASSEAGLAAGYEQYF. The CDR3 nucleotides read TGTGCCAGCAGTGAAGCAGGGCTAGCGGCCGGCTACGAGCAGTACTTC.